The rows below give T cell receptor beta chains drawn from one sample of a study of cytomegalovirus exposure and HLA in healthy donors. Libraries were prepared by immunoSEQ multiplex PCR; TCRdb keeps only in-frame clonotypes and omits some of them. The sample holds 150,000 to 180,000 clones; around three quarters are singletons and the top ten take around 3.6%. Source material: PBMCs. The receptors come from a woman aged 35 to 49 in good health and CMV-seronegative. CDR3s include the opening cysteine and the closing phenylalanine or tryptophan. Fields, in order: CDR3 length, clone size, J gene, D gene, V gene, CDR3 protein, CDR3 DNA. The D gene is left open where the match is weak. Clone size is shown for a subset of rows, as once, few, many or a class of expanded clone.

len: 15; abundance: NA; j_gene: TRBJ1-2; d_gene: TRBD1; v_gene: TRBV6-1; CDR3aa: CASSESPTGNYGYTF; CDR3nt: TGTGCCAGCAGTGAATCCCCGACAGGGAACTATGGCTACACCTTC
len: 15; abundance: NA; j_gene: TRBJ2-1; d_gene: TRBD2; v_gene: TRBV11-2; CDR3aa: CASSPGLAAYNEQFF; CDR3nt: TGTGCCAGCAGCCCCGGACTAGCGGCTTACAATGAGCAGTTCTTC
len: 13; abundance: NA; j_gene: TRBJ2-2; d_gene: NA; v_gene: TRBV6-1; CDR3aa: CASSGGRTGELFF; CDR3nt: TGTGCCAGCAGTGGCGGCCGCACCGGGGAGCTGTTTTTT
len: 13; abundance: NA; j_gene: TRBJ1-1; d_gene: NA; v_gene: TRBV28; CDR3aa: CASSLDKHTEAFF; CDR3nt: TGTGCCAGCAGTTTGGACAAGCACACTGAAGCTTTCTTT
len: 13; abundance: few; j_gene: TRBJ1-1; d_gene: NA; v_gene: TRBV11-3; CDR3aa: CASVPGGFTEAFF; CDR3nt: TGTGCCAGCGTCCCCGGGGGGTTCACTGAAGCTTTCTTT
len: 16; abundance: NA; j_gene: TRBJ2-7; d_gene: TRBD1; v_gene: TRBV7-8; CDR3aa: CASSLRAGQGNYEQYF; CDR3nt: TGTGCCAGCAGCTTACGCGCCGGACAGGGAAACTACGAGCAGTACTTC
len: 16; abundance: NA; j_gene: TRBJ2-7; d_gene: TRBD1; v_gene: TRBV5-6; CDR3aa: CASSSYRTGRGYEQYF; CDR3nt: TGTGCCAGCAGCTCCTATAGGACAGGAAGAGGGTACGAGCAGTACTTC
len: 14; abundance: NA; j_gene: TRBJ1-4; d_gene: NA; v_gene: TRBV7-8; CDR3aa: CASSLSRGGEKLFF; CDR3nt: TGTGCCAGCAGCTTAAGCAGGGGCGGAGAAAAACTGTTTTTT
len: 18; abundance: few; j_gene: TRBJ2-7; d_gene: TRBD2; v_gene: TRBV7-6; CDR3aa: CASSLASGTLAVSYEQYF; CDR3nt: TGTGCCAGCAGCTTAGCCTCGGGGACGCTAGCGGTCTCCTACGAGCAGTACTTC
len: 15; abundance: once; j_gene: TRBJ1-2; d_gene: NA; v_gene: TRBV4-1; CDR3aa: CASSRATGTSDGYTF; CDR3nt: TGCGCCAGCAGCCGAGCAACCGGGACTTCCGATGGCTACACCTTC
len: 17; abundance: NA; j_gene: TRBJ1-2; d_gene: NA; v_gene: TRBV28; CDR3aa: CASSYLGADRNVYGYTF; CDR3nt: TGTGCCAGCAGTTACCTGGGGGCAGACCGTAACGTTTATGGCTACACCTTC
len: 16; abundance: NA; j_gene: TRBJ2-4; d_gene: NA; v_gene: TRBV4-2; CDR3aa: CASSPEGGGSKNIQYF; CDR3nt: TGTGCCAGCAGCCCAGAGGGCGGGGGCAGCAAAAACATTCAGTACTTC
len: 15; abundance: once; j_gene: TRBJ2-7; d_gene: TRBD2; v_gene: TRBV19; CDR3aa: CASKPSGGAEYEQYF; CDR3nt: TGTGCCAGTAAACCTAGCGGGGGGGCGGAGTACGAGCAGTACTTC
len: 16; abundance: NA; j_gene: TRBJ1-5; d_gene: NA; v_gene: TRBV13; CDR3aa: CASSFSGGTGNQPQHF; CDR3nt: TGTGCCAGCAGCTTTTCGGGGGGCACGGGCAATCAGCCCCAGCATTTT
len: 11; abundance: NA; j_gene: TRBJ2-7; d_gene: NA; v_gene: TRBV10-3; CDR3aa: CAIRDTYEQYF; CDR3nt: TGTGCCATCAGGGACACCTACGAGCAGTACTTC
len: 16; abundance: NA; j_gene: TRBJ1-2; d_gene: TRBD1; v_gene: TRBV9; CDR3aa: CASSVGRQGESYGYTF; CDR3nt: TGTGCCAGCAGCGTAGGGAGACAGGGAGAAAGCTATGGCTACACCTTC
len: 15; abundance: NA; j_gene: TRBJ2-5; d_gene: NA; v_gene: TRBV25-1; CDR3aa: CASSEPGQIVGTQYF; CDR3nt: TGTGCCAGCAGTGAACCCGGACAGATTGTCGGGACCCAGTACTTC
len: 16; abundance: NA; j_gene: TRBJ2-7; d_gene: NA; v_gene: TRBV6-6; CDR3aa: CASSAVARFSSYEQYF; CDR3nt: TGTGCCAGCAGTGCCGTTGCCCGCTTCAGCTCCTACGAGCAGTACTTC
len: 15; abundance: NA; j_gene: TRBJ2-3; d_gene: TRBD2; v_gene: TRBV6-4; CDR3aa: CASSLAGASTDTQYF; CDR3nt: TGTGCCAGCAGTCTAGCGGGGGCTAGCACAGATACGCAGTATTTT
len: 14; abundance: NA; j_gene: TRBJ1-4; d_gene: NA; v_gene: TRBV7-9; CDR3aa: CASSPGQGSEKLFF; CDR3nt: TGTGCCAGCAGCCCGGGGCAGGGGAGTGAAAAACTGTTTTTT
len: 13; abundance: NA; j_gene: TRBJ2-7; d_gene: NA; v_gene: TRBV2; CDR3aa: CASSEANTYEQYF; CDR3nt: TGTGCCAGCAGTGAAGCTAATACCTACGAGCAGTACTTC
len: 16; abundance: NA; j_gene: TRBJ1-5; d_gene: NA; v_gene: TRBV5-5; CDR3aa: CASSFLRPGGNQPQHF; CDR3nt: TGTGCCAGCAGCTTCCTAAGGCCAGGGGGCAATCAGCCCCAGCATTTT